This T cell receptor (beta chain) was sequenced during a study of T-cell reconstitution after alpha-beta-depleted transplantation in children. Trimming cost V 4 bases and J 4 bases; bases outside gene matches: 4. This CDR3 comprises 15 residues. Germline V gene data show CDR1 as SGHTA and CDR2 as FQGNSA. Unique molecular identifiers were used in preparing the TCRbeta library. MiXCR was run by TCRdb on the PCR reads, yielding one entry per CDR3 protein. Here the sample spans fewer than 550,000 distinct CDR3 sequences, roughly 10% being singletons. This material consisted of PBMCs from the stem cell graft donor, taken from the stem cell graft. The TCR comes from a human donor who donated a stem cell graft to a child with acute myeloid leukemia. The chain has TRBV7-2 and TRBJ1-4; 9 bases match TRBD1. The DNA of the CDR3 is TGTGCCAGCAGCTACAACAGGGGGCTTAATGAAAAACTGTTTTTT. It translates to CASSYNRGLNEKLFF.